This T cell receptor beta chain appears in the sequencing data of a study of T cells in narcolepsy. Background on the study: Enrolled donors included narcolepsy type 1 or type 2 patients and healthy controls.

Sequencing was performed with immunoSEQ multiplex PCR; in TCRdb, only in-frame clones are kept and a portion is missing. The sample holds 20,000 to 30,000 clones, approximately 85% seen once. The germline V gene encodes CDR1 SGHTA and CDR2 FQGNSA. V was trimmed by 4 bases and J by 4 bases, leaving 10 bases between them. The CDR3 covers 14 residues. A remark on this clone: Antigen: not known.

Study conclusions and caveats: HCRT-specific and TRIB2-specific autoreactive clonotypes appeared among same-patient CSF and blood CD4+ clonotypes. Reportedly, autoreactive clonotypes were serially detected in patients' blood but not controls'. No autoreactive T cell clone sequences appeared in some memory CD4+ repertoires.

The TCR comes from a human donor with narcolepsy. The chain links TRBV7-2 to TRBJ2-2, with D possibly matching TRBD1 (6 bases). The specimen was CD45RA- memory CD4+ T cells from PBMCs. In DNA, the CDR3 is TGTGCCAGCAGCTCAGGACAGTTCACCGGGGAGCTGTTTTTT. This sequence encodes CASSSGQFTGELFF.